This T cell receptor beta chain was sequenced in a study of patients and donors after allogeneic stem cell transplantation. From the RT-PCR reads, TCRdb called clonotypes with MiXCR, one entry per CDR3 protein. The sample carries about 960,000 distinct CDR3 sequences, roughly 17% recorded once. Sequencing was performed on blood, either unsorted or a sorted T cell fraction (not recorded which). The sequence was collected from a human donor who was either an allogeneic HSCT recipient or a stem cell or donor lymphocyte infusion donor (not recorded which). It is not recorded whose cells these are; they may come from a transplant donor.

For the CDR3, the DNA is TGCGCCAGCACCGTAGACAGTCTGAACACTGAAGCTTTCTTT. Amino acid sequence: CASTVDSLNTEAFF. This sequence joins TRBV5-1 and TRBJ1-1, with D perhaps TRBD1 (5 bases). Trimming shortened V by 6 bases and J by 0 bases, and 12 bases separated the two germline ends. Germline CDR1 reads SGHRS; CDR2 reads YFSETQ. This CDR3 contains 14 residues.